This passage covers 18 T cell receptor beta chains from one sample sequenced in a study of regulatory T cells in long-lasting Graves disease. Time point in this sample: newly diagnosed GD, antithyroid drugs for less than 3 months. From PBMCs, RNA was extracted and then used to make the TCR library. Construction of TCR beta libraries relied on iRepertoire HTBI primers and on Arm-PCR targeting CDR3 regions. In TCRdb, the multiplex PCR reads were re-called with MiXCR into one record per CDR3 protein. The table lists about 520,000 distinct CDR3 sequences, 12% of them singletons. This sample also appeared in a second study, on T cells in Graves' hyperthyroidism and ophthalmopathy.

The sample consisted of peripheral blood mononuclear cells (PBMCs), taken at new diagnosis, from a patient treated with antithyroid drugs. The receptor source for this set is a woman under 40 with Graves disease.

This clonotype appeared many times. The chain joins TRBV30 to TRBJ2-6; no clear D. The CDR3 length is 16 residues. Germline V gene sequence: CDR1 GTSNPN, CDR2 SVGIG (reference sequence). V was clipped by 0 bases and J by 2 bases, with 11 bases between them. The CDR3 here is CAWSVYGVAGANVLTF. The CDR3 DNA sequence: TGTGCCTGGAGTGTTTACGGAGTAGCTGGGGCCAACGTCCTGACTTTC.

The chain employs TRBV28 and TRBJ1-3; D gene ambiguous. This CDR3 has 14 residues. Germline values: CDR1 MDHEN, CDR2 SYDVKM. V lost 5 bases, J lost 4 bases, and 12 bases lay in between. The CDR3 DNA reads as TGTGCCAGCAGTGCCCTGGGGAGCGGAAACACCATATATTTT. Translating it yields CASSALGSGNTIYF.

This clonotype was detected many times. DNA for the CDR3: TGTGCCTGGAGAAGAGGACAGTTGAACACTGAAGCTTTCTTT. The encoded protein is CAWRRGQLNTEAFF. The chain recombines TRBV30 with TRBJ1-1; possible D gene TRBD1, 6 bases. This CDR3 spans 14 amino acids. V lost 3 bases to trimming and J lost 0 bases, with 11 bases between them. Germline V gene lookup returns CDR1 GTSNPN and CDR2 SVGIG (reference sequence).

This clonotype occurred a few times. The chain carries TRBV6-5 and TRBJ2-1; D is unresolved. V was pared by 0 bases and J by 7 bases, with 7 bases between. This CDR3 is built from 13 residues. Germline-derived CDR1 and CDR2 are MNHEY and SVGAGI. Here the CDR3 reads CASSYSRLNEQFF. The CDR3 DNA sequence: TGTGCCAGCAGTTACTCGAGGCTAAATGAGCAGTTCTTC.

This clonotype was seen more than once but under ten times. This rearrangement joins TRBV12-3 or TRBV12-4 to TRBJ1-5; a possible D gene is TRBD1 (5 bases). V was clipped by 3 bases and J by 5 bases, with 20 bases between them. The CDR3 contains 17 residues. CDR3 sequence (DNA): TGTGCCAGCAGTTTTGGCCGTCCGGGGGGACGGGATCAGCCCCAGCATTTT. Protein product: CASSFGRPGGRDQPQHF.

A few counts support this clonotype. The chain joins TRBV19 to TRBJ1-5, with D tentatively TRBD1 (6 bases). CDR3 length: 15 amino acids. Germline loops: CDR1 LNHDA, CDR2 SQIVND (reference sequence). V lost 6 bases to trimming and J lost 5 bases, with 17 bases between them. CDR3 region: CASSLQGGPYQPQHF. The DNA of the CDR3 is TGTGCCAGTAGCCTACAGGGTGGGCCTTATCAGCCCCAGCATTTT. The entire variable domain, with the rest obtained from reference TRBV19 and TRBJ1-5, is as follows: DGGITQSPKYLFRKEGQNVTLSCEQNLNHDAMYWYRQDPGQGLRLIYYSQIVNDFQKGDIAEGYSVSREKKESFPLTVTSAQKNPTAFYLCASSLQGGPYQPQHFGDGTRLSIL.

Many counts were recorded for this clonotype. The rearrangement links TRBV28 to TRBJ1-3; a weak D match, TRBD1 (5 bases). The CDR3 loop spans 14 amino acids. Between the trimmed V and J ends, which lost 4 bases and 0 bases, there was a span of 7 bases. CDR1 and CDR2 from the germline V gene are MDHEN and SYDVKM. CDR3 sequence reads: CASSWDFSGNTIYF. CDR3 nucleotide sequence: TGTGCCAGCAGTTGGGACTTCTCTGGAAACACCATATATTTT.

This clonotype was detected ten times or more. The chain is built from TRBV7-2 and TRBJ1-3, with 9 bases that match TRBD1. The CDR3 is 17 residues long. Trimming took 5 bases from V and 3 from J; bases not matched to a gene: 11. Germline loops: CDR1 SGHTA, CDR2 FQGNSA. CDR3 region: CASSMFTGGVYGNTIYF. CDR3 nucleotide sequence: TGTGCCAGCAGCATGTTCACAGGGGGCGTATATGGAAACACCATATATTTT.

The chain combines TRBV2 with TRBJ1-4; D might be TRBD1 (5 bases). Trimming removed 4 bases from V and 8 bases from J, with 29 bases in between. Germline CDR1 and CDR2: SNHLY and FYNNEI. The CDR3 has 19 amino acids. The CDR3 sequence is CASSVHSSREGIRGEKLFF. The DNA of the CDR3 is TGTGCCAGCAGTGTCCACTCCAGCCGGGAGGGCATTCGGGGCGAAAAACTGTTTTTT.

This clonotype was seen at least ten times. The chain has TRBV30 and TRBJ2-7; 8 bases are a match to TRBD1. The CDR3 is made up of 13 amino acids. Germline CDR1 is GTSNPN and CDR2 is SVGIG (reference sequence). J gave up 4 bases and V 4 bases, and 6 bases lay outside the gene matches. The CDR3 loop is CAWKLTGVYEQYF. For the CDR3, the DNA is TGTGCCTGGAAATTGACAGGGGTTTACGAGCAGTACTTC.

This clonotype was detected ten times or more. The chain recombines TRBV28 with TRBJ2-7, with D possibly called TRBD1 or TRBD2 (5 bases each). Germline V gives CDR1 MDHEN, CDR2 SYDVKM. V was trimmed by 6 bases and J by 0 bases, leaving 12 bases between them. The CDR3 loop spans 14 amino acids. CDR3 protein: CASSPVGGSYEQYF. As DNA, the CDR3 is TGTGCCAGCAGCCCGGTTGGGGGCTCCTACGAGCAGTACTTC.

This clonotype has just a few counts. This chain joins TRBV4-3 and TRBJ2-3, with D perhaps matching TRBD1 or TRBD2 (5 bases each). Germline CDR1 reads LGHNA; CDR2 reads YSLEER. V was trimmed by 3 bases and J by 1 base, leaving 17 bases between them. This CDR3 comprises 17 residues. The CDR3 DNA reads TGCGCCAGCAGCCAGGGATTAGGGACCGGGGGCACAGATACGCAGTATTTT. Translated: CASSQGLGTGGTDTQYF.

This clonotype was counted ten times or more. The chain carries TRBV12-3 or TRBV12-4 and TRBJ1-5; D remains ambiguous. Trimming took 7 bases from V and 5 from J, leaving 12 bases between them. The CDR3 covers 13 residues. The CDR3 region has the DNA TGTGCCAGCACTGAGACGGTTTATCAGCCCCAGCATTTT. It encodes CASTETVYQPQHF.

This clonotype occurred many times. The J gene is TRBJ2-3, the V gene TRBV11-2; no firm D call. Germline CDR1 reads SGHAT; CDR2 reads FQNNGV. The CDR3 runs to 16 residues. Trimming shortened V by 0 bases and J by 0 bases, and 10 bases separated the two germline ends. Here the CDR3 reads CASSLDGDWSTDTQYF. CDR3 nucleotides: TGTGCCAGCAGCTTAGACGGCGATTGGAGCACAGATACGCAGTATTTT.

This clonotype was seen only a few times. The chain links TRBV11-1 to TRBJ2-5; 8 bases fit TRBD2. Germline-derived CDR1 and CDR2 are SGHAT and FQDESV (reference sequence). J gave up 2 bases and V 5 bases, and 13 bases lay outside the gene matches. The CDR3 is 17 amino acids. The DNA of the CDR3 is TGTGCCAGCAGCCCACGACTTCGGCTAGCGGGTCAAGAGACCCAGTACTTC. Translation: CASSPRLRLAGQETQYF.

This clonotype showed up many times. The gene calls are TRBV27 and TRBJ1-2; D might be TRBD1 (5 bases). The CDR3 is 15 residues long. Germline V gives CDR1 MNHEY, CDR2 SMNVEV (reference sequence). Trimming took off 6 bases at V and 0 bases at J, with 14 bases between the two ends. The CDR3 DNA reads as TGTGCCAGCAGCAACACAGGCGATGCTAACTATGGCTACACCTTC. Protein sequence: CASSNTGDANYGYTF.

This clonotype came up many times. The rearrangement uses TRBV20-1 and TRBJ2-7; 7 bases line up with TRBD1. The CDR3 runs 15 residues. In germline, CDR1 is DFQATT, CDR2 SNEGSKA (reference sequence). Losses at the gene ends were 2 bases for V and 7 bases for J; bases not matched to a gene: 14. CDR3 coding DNA: TGCAGTGCTAGATCTGACAGGGATCCTGGGTGGGAGCAGTACTTC. Protein: CSARSDRDPGWEQYF.

This clonotype was recorded many times. The chain uses TRBV20-1 and TRBJ2-5, with 7 bases aligning to TRBD1. The CDR3 is made up of 14 amino acids. Losses at the gene ends were 1 base for V and 1 base for J; bases not matched to a gene: 3. Germline-derived CDR1 and CDR2 are DFQATT and SNEGSKA (reference sequence). DNA of the CDR3: TGCAGTGCTAGAGCGGGGACAGCCCAAGAGACCCAGTACTTC. Protein sequence: CSARAGTAQETQYF.